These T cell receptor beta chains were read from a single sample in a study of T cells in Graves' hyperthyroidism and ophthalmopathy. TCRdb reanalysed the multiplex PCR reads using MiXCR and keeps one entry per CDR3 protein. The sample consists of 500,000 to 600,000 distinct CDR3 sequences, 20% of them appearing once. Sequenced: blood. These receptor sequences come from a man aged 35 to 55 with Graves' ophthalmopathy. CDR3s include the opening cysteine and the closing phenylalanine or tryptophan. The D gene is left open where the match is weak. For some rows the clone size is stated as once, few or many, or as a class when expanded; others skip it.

CDR3aa: CASSLTSVSNQPQHF; CDR3nt: TGTGCCAGCAGTTTGACTAGTGTTAGCAATCAGCCCCAGCATTTT; j_gene: TRBJ1-5; v_gene: TRBV2; d_gene: NA; abundance: NA
CDR3aa: CAWSRSYEQYF; CDR3nt: TGTGCCTGGAGCAGGTCCTACGAGCAGTACTTC; j_gene: TRBJ2-7; v_gene: TRBV30; d_gene: NA; abundance: NA
CDR3aa: CAGSYSPSYGYTF; CDR3nt: TGTGCCGGCAGTTACTCTCCCTCCTATGGCTACACCTTC; j_gene: TRBJ1-2; v_gene: TRBV6-5; d_gene: NA; abundance: once
CDR3aa: CASSLGSVRALNTGELFF; CDR3nt: TGTGCCAGCAGCTTAGGCTCTGTTCGGGCGCTGAACACCGGGGAGCTGTTTTTT; j_gene: TRBJ2-2; v_gene: TRBV13; d_gene: NA; abundance: NA
CDR3aa: CASSPGRGSYNEQFF; CDR3nt: TGTGCCAGCAGCCCCGGCAGGGGGTCCTACAATGAGCAGTTCTTC; j_gene: TRBJ2-1; v_gene: TRBV7-9; d_gene: TRBD1; abundance: NA
CDR3aa: CASGPRPGLAESSYNEQFF; CDR3nt: TGTGCTAGTGGCCCTAGACCGGGGCTAGCGGAGAGCTCCTACAATGAGCAGTTCTTC; j_gene: TRBJ2-1; v_gene: TRBV12-5; d_gene: TRBD2; abundance: NA
CDR3aa: CASSQGRGVRPQHF; CDR3nt: TGTGCCAGCAGCCAAGGACGGGGGGTGAGGCCCCAGCATTTT; j_gene: TRBJ1-5; v_gene: TRBV4-2; d_gene: NA; abundance: NA
CDR3aa: CATSELPGPGRHNEQFF; CDR3nt: TGTGCCACCAGTGAATTGCCTGGACCGGGGCGGCACAATGAGCAGTTCTTC; j_gene: TRBJ2-1; v_gene: TRBV24-1; d_gene: NA; abundance: few
CDR3aa: CASSYSDTFPTEAFF; CDR3nt: TGTGCCAGCAGTTACTCTGACACCTTTCCCACTGAAGCTTTCTTT; j_gene: TRBJ1-1; v_gene: TRBV6-6; d_gene: NA; abundance: many
CDR3aa: CASSYGRDGGKLFF; CDR3nt: TGTGCCAGCAGTTACGGCAGGGATGGAGGAAAACTGTTTTTT; j_gene: TRBJ1-4; v_gene: TRBV6-5; d_gene: NA; abundance: NA
CDR3aa: CASSQDLGTHSNTEAFF; CDR3nt: TGTGCCAGCAGCCAAGATTTAGGGACACACTCGAACACTGAAGCTTTCTTT; j_gene: TRBJ1-1; v_gene: TRBV4-2; d_gene: NA; abundance: NA
CDR3aa: CSALDRGWNTEAFF; CDR3nt: TGCAGTGCTTTGGACAGGGGGTGGAACACTGAAGCTTTCTTT; j_gene: TRBJ1-1; v_gene: TRBV20-1; d_gene: TRBD1; abundance: NA
CDR3aa: CASAGQATDTRYF; CDR3nt: TGTGCCAGCGCCGGACAGGCCACAGATACGCGGTATTTT; j_gene: TRBJ2-3; v_gene: TRBV6-5; d_gene: TRBD1; abundance: NA
CDR3aa: CASSQRLAGGIYEQYF; CDR3nt: TGTGCCAGCAGTCAACGGTTAGCGGGAGGGATCTACGAGCAGTACTTC; j_gene: TRBJ2-7; v_gene: TRBV11-2; d_gene: TRBD2; abundance: NA
CDR3aa: CASSGGKTIQGYEQYF; CDR3nt: TGTGCCAGCAGCGGGGGAAAAACAATACAAGGATATGAGCAGTACTTC; j_gene: TRBJ2-7; v_gene: TRBV7-9; d_gene: NA; abundance: NA
CDR3aa: CASSLPGMREKLFF; CDR3nt: TGTGCCAGCAGCTTGCCAGGGATGCGCGAAAAACTGTTTTTT; j_gene: TRBJ1-4; v_gene: TRBV5-6; d_gene: NA; abundance: NA
CDR3aa: CASDPGLAYNEQFF; CDR3nt: TGTGCCAGCGACCCGGGCCTAGCCTACAATGAGCAGTTCTTC; j_gene: TRBJ2-1; v_gene: TRBV7-9; d_gene: NA; abundance: few
CDR3aa: CSGGTAYNEQFF; CDR3nt: TGCAGCGGCGGGACAGCCTACAATGAGCAGTTCTTC; j_gene: TRBJ2-1; v_gene: TRBV29-1; d_gene: NA; abundance: NA
CDR3aa: CASSFTVAVGELFF; CDR3nt: TGTGCCAGCAGTTTCACCGTGGCCGTCGGGGAGCTGTTTTTT; j_gene: TRBJ2-2; v_gene: TRBV12-3/TRBV12-4; d_gene: NA; abundance: few
CDR3aa: CASSLLVSQETQYF; CDR3nt: TGTGCCAGCAGCTTGCTCGTCAGCCAAGAGACCCAGTACTTC; j_gene: TRBJ2-5; v_gene: TRBV7-9; d_gene: NA; abundance: many
CDR3aa: CVSSSGSSYNEQFF; CDR3nt: TGTGTCAGCAGTTCGGGGAGCTCCTACAATGAGCAGTTCTTC; j_gene: TRBJ2-1; v_gene: TRBV27; d_gene: NA; abundance: NA
CDR3aa: CASGFSGNTIYF; CDR3nt: TGTGCCAGCGGATTCTCTGGAAACACCATATATTTT; j_gene: TRBJ1-3; v_gene: TRBV6-1; d_gene: NA; abundance: NA
CDR3aa: CSVIIAGGTDTQYF; CDR3nt: TGCAGCGTTATTATTGCAGGGGGAACAGATACGCAGTATTTT; j_gene: TRBJ2-3; v_gene: TRBV29-1; d_gene: TRBD1; abundance: many
CDR3aa: CASSFSGQQRGGYTF; CDR3nt: TGTGCCAGCAGTTTTAGCGGCCAGCAAAGAGGGGGCTACACCTTC; j_gene: TRBJ1-2; v_gene: TRBV7-9; d_gene: NA; abundance: NA
CDR3aa: CASSLRSMGTGGWDTQYF; CDR3nt: TGTGCCAGCAGTTTAAGATCAATGGGGACAGGAGGCTGGGATACGCAGTATTTT; j_gene: TRBJ2-3; v_gene: TRBV27; d_gene: TRBD1; abundance: many
CDR3aa: CASSFRQLKTQYF; CDR3nt: TGTGCCAGCAGCTTTCGTCAGTTGAAGACCCAGTACTTC; j_gene: TRBJ2-5; v_gene: TRBV5-6; d_gene: NA; abundance: many
CDR3aa: CASRSGGSNTGELFF; CDR3nt: TGTGCCAGCAGATCGGGCGGCAGTAACACCGGGGAGCTGTTTTTT; j_gene: TRBJ2-2; v_gene: TRBV12-3/TRBV12-4; d_gene: NA; abundance: few
CDR3aa: CASSEAFSGTSPLHF; CDR3nt: TGTGCCAGCAGTGAAGCTTTCTCGGGTACCTCACCCCTCCACTTT; j_gene: TRBJ1-6; v_gene: TRBV6-1; d_gene: NA; abundance: NA
CDR3aa: CASSVRSWGEQYF; CDR3nt: TGTGCCAGCAGCGTACGATCTTGGGGCGAGCAGTACTTC; j_gene: TRBJ2-7; v_gene: TRBV9; d_gene: NA; abundance: many
CDR3aa: CASREQGAKEAFF; CDR3nt: TGTGCCAGCAGGGAACAGGGCGCTAAAGAAGCTTTCTTT; j_gene: TRBJ1-1; v_gene: TRBV6-1; d_gene: NA; abundance: many
CDR3aa: CSARLATGELFF; CDR3nt: TGCAGTGCTAGACTGGCCACCGGGGAGCTGTTTTTT; j_gene: TRBJ2-2; v_gene: TRBV20-1; d_gene: NA; abundance: many